Below are 10 T cell receptor beta chains sequenced from a single sample in a study of radiotherapy plus CTLA-4 blockade in lung cancer. Sequenced by immunoSEQ multiplex PCR; TCRdb stores in-frame clones only, minus some. Counted here are approximately 52,000 clones, roughly 80% occurring once; the ten biggest clones make up 8.5%. Sequences were derived from peripheral blood, sampled from a patient treated with radiotherapy plus ipilimumab. The receptor set was obtained from a human donor with non-small cell lung cancer who had a complete response to radiotherapy plus ipilimumab.

The genes are TRBV25-1 and TRBJ1-6, with D hard to call. CDR1 and CDR2 from the germline V gene are MGHDK and SYGVNS. The length of the CDR3 is 13 residues. V dropped 2 bases and J dropped 11 bases, with 10 bases sitting between them. As DNA, the CDR3 is TGTGCCAGCAGTGAACCAATCGGGACACCCCTCCACTTT. Its protein is CASSEPIGTPLHF.

The chain combines TRBV9 with TRBJ1-3; D not certain. Trimming cost V 4 bases and J 0 bases, with 11 bases left between them. The CDR3 contains 15 residues. CDR1 and CDR2 from the germline V gene are SGDLS and YYNGEE. CDR3 nucleotides: TGTGCCAGCAGCCCCCGACGGGGCTCTGGAAACACCATATATTTT. Translated, it gives CASSPRRGSGNTIYF.

A note on this clone: This sample includes further DNA sequences coding for the same CDR3. The rearrangement joins TRBV27 to TRBJ1-2, with D possibly TRBD1 on 5 matching bases. The CDR3 runs to 13 residues. From germline, CDR1 is MNHEY and CDR2 SMNVEV (reference sequence). V gave up 2 bases and J gave up 1 base, with 5 bases separating them. CDR3 residues: CASSLQGNYGYTF. CDR3 coding DNA: TGTGCCAGCAGTTTACAGGGTAACTATGGCTACACCTTC.

This clone was seen a single time. This rearrangement joins TRBV5-4 to TRBJ2-3; D possibly corresponds to TRBD1 (7 bases). Germline V CDR1 and CDR2: SGHNT, YYREEE (reference sequence). V was trimmed by 4 bases and J by 4 bases, leaving 16 bases between them. This CDR3 has 15 amino acids. The CDR3 reads CASSGGTALSDTQYF. The CDR3 coding sequence is TGTGCCAGCAGCGGGGGGACAGCATTGTCAGATACGCAGTATTTT.

The sample holds one count of this clone. The J gene is TRBJ2-5, the V gene TRBV5-1, with D perhaps TRBD1 (7 bases). Trimming pared 0 bases from V and 0 bases from J, leaving 12 bases between. CDR3 length: 16 residues. CDR1 and CDR2 from the germline V gene are SGHRS and YFSETQ. CDR3 sequence (DNA): TGCGCCAGCAGCTTGGGGGCAGGGGGGTACCAAGAGACCCAGTACTTC. This gives the protein CASSLGAGGYQETQYF.

Notes on this clone: A junction boundary mismatches the germline segment, possibly from a read error. This chain connects TRBV9 to TRBJ2-7, with unresolved D. Germline V gene sequence: CDR1 SGDLS, CDR2 YYNGEE. The CDR3 totals 14 residues. For the CDR3, the DNA is TGTGCCAGCGGCGTGACACAGAGCCCCTACGAGCAGTACTTC. The encoded protein is CASGVTQSPYEQYF. The full variable domain, completed using reference TRBV9 and TRBJ2-7, is DSGVTQTPKHLITATGQRVTLRCSPRSGDLSVYWYQQSLDQGLQFLIQYYNGEERAKGNILERFSAQQFPDLHSELNLSSLELGDSALYFCASGVTQSPYEQYFGPGTRLTVT.

The table lists this clone with a few counts. The gene calls are TRBV2 and TRBJ2-7; no clear D. Looked up from germline, CDR1 is SNHLY and CDR2 is FYNNEI. There are 16 residues in the CDR3. The ends were cut back, 3 bases at V and 0 bases at J, with 15 bases in the middle. CDR3 sequence: CASSDPAGLSSYEQYF. CDR3 DNA sequence: TGTGCCAGCAGTGATCCGGCAGGCCTTAGCTCCTACGAGCAGTACTTC. Full variable domain (rest looked up from reference TRBV2 and TRBJ2-7): EPEVTQTPSHQVTQMGQEVILRCVPISNHLYFYWYRQILGQKVEFLVSFYNNEISEKSEIFDDQFSVERPDGSNFTLKIRSTKLEDSAMYFCASSDPAGLSSYEQYFGPGTRLTVT.

The chain has TRBV10-2 and TRBJ1-1, with 8 bases lining up with TRBD1. There are 14 residues in the CDR3. V dropped 3 bases and J dropped 1; count of bases not matched to a gene: 1. From germline, CDR1 is WSHSY and CDR2 SAAADI. The CDR3 here is CASSEGTGNTEAFF. In nucleotides, the CDR3 is TGCGCCAGCAGTGAAGGGACAGGGAACACTGAAGCTTTCTTT.

This clone occurred once. The V call is TRBV7-2, the J call TRBJ2-7; TRBD1 matches at 7 bases. The germline gives CDR1 SGHTA, CDR2 FQGNSA. V lost 5 bases and J lost 5; bases outside the gene matches: 6. This CDR3 is 13 amino acids long. Here the CDR3 reads CASSLDRADEQYF. The CDR3 bases are TGTGCCAGCAGCCTTGACAGGGCCGACGAGCAGTACTTC.

The chain combines TRBV5-1 with TRBJ2-2; a possible D gene is TRBD2 (5 bases). The germline gives CDR1 SGHRS, CDR2 YFSETQ. This CDR3 region has 15 residues. The V end was cut by 2 bases, the J end by 4 bases, with 12 bases between. The CDR3 region is CASSLLGRPTGELFF. The CDR3 bases are TGCGCCAGCAGCTTACTAGGCAGACCCACCGGGGAGCTGTTTTTT.